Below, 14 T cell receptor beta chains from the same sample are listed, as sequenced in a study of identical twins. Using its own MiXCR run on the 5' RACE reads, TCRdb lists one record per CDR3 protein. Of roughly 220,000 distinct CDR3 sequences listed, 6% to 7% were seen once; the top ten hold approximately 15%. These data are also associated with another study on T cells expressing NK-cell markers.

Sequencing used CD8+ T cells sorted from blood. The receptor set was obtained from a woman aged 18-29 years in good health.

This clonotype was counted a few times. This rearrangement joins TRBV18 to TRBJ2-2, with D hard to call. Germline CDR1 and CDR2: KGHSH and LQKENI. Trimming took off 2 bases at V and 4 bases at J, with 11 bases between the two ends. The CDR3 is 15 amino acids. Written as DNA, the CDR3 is TGTGCCAGCTCACCAAGCCAGGACGGCACCGGGGAGCTGTTTTTT. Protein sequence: CASSPSQDGTGELFF.

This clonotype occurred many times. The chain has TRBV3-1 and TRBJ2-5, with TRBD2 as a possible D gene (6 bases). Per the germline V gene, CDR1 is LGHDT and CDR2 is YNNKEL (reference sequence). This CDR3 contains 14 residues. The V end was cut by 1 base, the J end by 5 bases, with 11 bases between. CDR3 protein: CASSQAGVGETQYF. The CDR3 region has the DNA TGTGCCAGCAGCCAAGCGGGGGTCGGGGAGACCCAGTACTTC.

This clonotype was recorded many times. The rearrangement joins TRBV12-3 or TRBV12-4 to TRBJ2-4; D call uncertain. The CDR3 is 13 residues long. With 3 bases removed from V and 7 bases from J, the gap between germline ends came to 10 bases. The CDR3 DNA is TGTGCCAGCAGTTTGGGCTTATCTAACATTCAGTACTTC. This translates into CASSLGLSNIQYF.

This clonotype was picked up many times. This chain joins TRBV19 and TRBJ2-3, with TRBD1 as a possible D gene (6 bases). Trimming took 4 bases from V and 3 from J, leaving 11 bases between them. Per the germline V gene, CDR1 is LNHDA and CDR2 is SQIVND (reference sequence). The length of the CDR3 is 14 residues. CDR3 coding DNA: TGTGCCAGTAGTACCATCCAGGGGACAGATACGCAGTATTTT. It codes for CASSTIQGTDTQYF. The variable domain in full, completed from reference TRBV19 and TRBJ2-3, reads DGGITQSPKYLFRKEGQNVTLSCEQNLNHDAMYWYRQDPGQGLRLIYYSQIVNDFQKGDIAEGYSVSREKKESFPLTVTSAQKNPTAFYLCASSTIQGTDTQYFGPGTRLTVL.

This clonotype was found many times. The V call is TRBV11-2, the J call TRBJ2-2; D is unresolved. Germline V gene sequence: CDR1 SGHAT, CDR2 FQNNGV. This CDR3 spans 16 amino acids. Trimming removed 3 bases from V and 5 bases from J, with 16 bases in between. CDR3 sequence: CASSFNEIMWTGELFF. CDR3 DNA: TGTGCCAGCAGCTTTAACGAAATTATGTGGACCGGGGAGCTGTTTTTT.

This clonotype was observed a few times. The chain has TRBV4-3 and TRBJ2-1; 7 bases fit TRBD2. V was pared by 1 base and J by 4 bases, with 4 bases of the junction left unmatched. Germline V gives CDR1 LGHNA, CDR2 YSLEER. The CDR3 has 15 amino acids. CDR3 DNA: TGCGCCAGCAGCCAAGCGGGGAGGGCTTACAATGAGCAGTTCTTC. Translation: CASSQAGRAYNEQFF.

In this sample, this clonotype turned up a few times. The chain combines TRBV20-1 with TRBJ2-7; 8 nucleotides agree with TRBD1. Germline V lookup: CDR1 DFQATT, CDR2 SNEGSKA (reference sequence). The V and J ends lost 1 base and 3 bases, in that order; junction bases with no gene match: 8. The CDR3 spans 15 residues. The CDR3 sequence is CSARGRDRRNYEQYF. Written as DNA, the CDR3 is TGCAGTGCTAGAGGCCGGGACAGGCGGAACTACGAGCAGTACTTC.

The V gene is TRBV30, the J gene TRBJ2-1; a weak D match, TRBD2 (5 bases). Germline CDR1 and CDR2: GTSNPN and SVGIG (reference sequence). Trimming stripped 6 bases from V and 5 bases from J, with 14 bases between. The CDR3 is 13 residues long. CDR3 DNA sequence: TGTGCCTGTCAGCGGTATAATGACAATGAGCAGTTCTTC. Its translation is CACQRYNDNEQFF.

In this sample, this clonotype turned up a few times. CDR3 sequence: CASSSGLAGYETQYF. CDR3 nucleotides: TGTGCCAGCAGTTCTGGACTAGCGGGATACGAGACCCAGTACTTC. V gene TRBV12-3 or TRBV12-4 combines with J gene TRBJ2-5; 12 bases are a match to TRBD2. The CDR3 sequence is 15 residues long. V trimming: 4 bases; J trimming: 5 bases; junction bases outside the gene matches: 5.

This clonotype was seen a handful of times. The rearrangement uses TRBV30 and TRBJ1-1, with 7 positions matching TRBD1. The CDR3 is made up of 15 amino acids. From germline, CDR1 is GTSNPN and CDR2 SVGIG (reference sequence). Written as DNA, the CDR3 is TGTGCTCTAATCCCAATGACAGGGTTGAACACTGAAGCTTTCTTT. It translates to CALIPMTGLNTEAFF.

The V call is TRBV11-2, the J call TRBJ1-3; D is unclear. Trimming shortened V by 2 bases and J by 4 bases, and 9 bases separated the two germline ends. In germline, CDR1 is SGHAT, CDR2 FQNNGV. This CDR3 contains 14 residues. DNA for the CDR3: TGTGCCAGCAGCTTACCGTACTCGGGAAACACCATATATTTT. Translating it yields CASSLPYSGNTIYF.

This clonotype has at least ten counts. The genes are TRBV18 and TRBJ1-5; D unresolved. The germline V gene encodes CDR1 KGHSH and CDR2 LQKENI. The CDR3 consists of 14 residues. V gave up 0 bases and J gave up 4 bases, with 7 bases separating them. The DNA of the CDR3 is TGTGCCAGCTCACCACCCGGAGGAAATCAGCCCCAGCATTTT. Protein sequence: CASSPPGGNQPQHF. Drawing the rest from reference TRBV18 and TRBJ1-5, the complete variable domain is NAGVMQNPRHLVRRRGQEARLRCSPMKGHSHVYWYRQLPEEGLKFMVYLQKENIIDESGMPKERFSAEFPKEGPSILRIQQVVRGDSAAYFCASSPPGGNQPQHFGDGTRLSIL.

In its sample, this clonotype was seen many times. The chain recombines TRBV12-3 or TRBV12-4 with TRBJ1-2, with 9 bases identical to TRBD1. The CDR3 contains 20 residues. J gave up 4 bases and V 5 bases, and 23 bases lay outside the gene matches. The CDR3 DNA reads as TGTGCCAGCAGTCTCTGGACCCCTCGACAGGGGGTTCCGCCCGGCTATGGCTACACCTTC. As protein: CASSLWTPRQGVPPGYGYTF.

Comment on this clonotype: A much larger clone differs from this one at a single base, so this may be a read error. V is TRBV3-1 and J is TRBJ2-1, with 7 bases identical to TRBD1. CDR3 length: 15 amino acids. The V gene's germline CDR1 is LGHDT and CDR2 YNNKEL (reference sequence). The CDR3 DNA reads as TGTGCCACCAGCCCACCAGACAGGGCGTACAATGAGCAGTTCTTC. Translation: CATSPPDRAYNEQFF.